These T cell receptor beta chains were read from a single sample in a study of cytomegalovirus exposure and HLA in healthy donors. Only in-frame clones appear in the TCRdb table, and some are missing; sequencing was by immunoSEQ multiplex PCR. There are some 70,000 clones in the sample, with about 2.9% held by the top ten. Source material: PBMCs. The receptor set was obtained from a man in his forties in good health and CMV-seronegative. CDR3s include the opening cysteine and the closing phenylalanine or tryptophan. D genes are given only for firm matches.

V: TRBV30; D: TRBD2; CDR3: CAWSGVASGGIYNEQFF
V: TRBV14; D: NA; CDR3: CASSQFWGLEAFF
V: TRBV7-3; D: NA; CDR3: CASSRGRNTGELFF
V: TRBV5-6; D: TRBD1; CDR3: CASSYTGQGEQETQYF
V: TRBV28; D: NA; CDR3: CASSTLRRGTSGNTIYF
V: TRBV2; D: NA; CDR3: CASRETGTGGYTF
V: TRBV10-3; D: NA; CDR3: CAIGQGNEKLFF
V: TRBV4-1; D: NA; CDR3: CASSRRDMGFNTGELFF
V: TRBV7-3; D: NA; CDR3: CASSTGWPNTGELFF
V: TRBV6-5; D: NA; CDR3: CASSYSGQGRNEKLFF
V: TRBV19; D: TRBD1; CDR3: CASRARDRDNSPLHF